The 28 T cell receptor beta chains listed next were all sequenced from one sample in a study of T cells in narcolepsy. Data came from immunoSEQ multiplex PCR; TCRdb stores just in-frame clones and leaves some out. This table holds 25,000 to 35,000 clones, approximately 85% found once. Material for sequencing was memory (CD45RA-) CD4+ T cells from blood. These receptors were obtained from a human donor in good health.

CDR3 protein: CASSLGQVNTEAFF. CDR3 bases: TGCGCCAGCAGCTTGGGACAAGTGAACACTGAAGCTTTCTTT. The genes are TRBV5-1 and TRBJ1-1, with D unresolved. There are 14 residues in the CDR3. CDR1 SGHRS and CDR2 YFSETQ come from the germline V gene. Trimming pared 0 bases from V and 0 bases from J, leaving 6 bases between.

The CDR3 DNA reads as TGTGCCAGCAGCTTGACAGGGGGCCAAGAGACCCAGTACTTC. It encodes CASSLTGGQETQYF. The genes are TRBV7-2 and TRBJ2-5; 9 bases align to TRBD1. The CDR3 covers 14 residues. V trimming: 3 bases; J trimming: 1 base; junction bases outside the gene matches: 0. Germline-derived CDR1 and CDR2 are SGHTA and FQGNSA.

This chain's CDR3 is CASTQSQALGLEQYF. The CDR3 DNA is TGTGCCAGCACTCAATCACAGGCCTTAGGTCTCGAGCAGTACTTC. The V and J genes are TRBV28 and TRBJ2-7; D possibly corresponds to TRBD1 (5 bases). Germline values: CDR1 MDHEN, CDR2 SYDVKM. There are 15 residues in the CDR3. Deletions cut 7 bases from V and 6 bases from J, with 22 bases between.

The V gene is TRBV4-3, the J gene TRBJ2-5; TRBD1 is a possible D gene (5 bases). Germline CDR1 LGHNA, CDR2 YSLEER. This CDR3 is built from 15 residues. Trimming left V 0 bases short and J 3 bases short, with 11 bases between. In DNA form, the CDR3 reads TGCGCCAGCAGCCAAGATCAGGGCGGAAAAGAGACCCAGTACTTC. Its translation: CASSQDQGGKETQYF.

This chain uses TRBV18 with TRBJ1-2; D gene unclear. CDR3 length: 14 amino acids. Germline V lookup: CDR1 KGHSH, CDR2 LQKENI. Deletions cut 6 bases from V and 4 bases from J, with 15 bases between. The CDR3 coding sequence is TGTGCCAGCTCCCCGCCGGGTCTCGGCTATGGCTACACCTTC. Its translation: CASSPPGLGYGYTF.

This chain joins TRBV27 and TRBJ2-5; a possible D gene is TRBD1 (6 bases). The better agreement between TRBJ2-7 and the DNA end casts doubt on the J call. Germline CDR1 is MNHEY and CDR2 is SMNVEV (reference sequence). This CDR3 spans 16 amino acids. The CDR3 sequence is CASSLSSGRGRYEQYF. CDR3 nucleotides: TGTGCCAGCAGTTTATCATCGGGCAGGGGTCGCTACGAGCAGTACTTC.

Here the CDR3 reads CASSGLAGGYEQYF. CDR3 bases: TGTGCCAGCAGTGGACTAGCGGGAGGCTACGAGCAGTACTTC. The gene calls are TRBV2 and TRBJ2-7; 13 bases match TRBD2. After removal of 4 bases from V and 3 bases from J, the junction contained 0 bases not matched to a gene. The CDR3 covers 14 residues. Germline assignment: CDR1 SNHLY and CDR2 FYNNEI.

The genes are TRBV5-1 and TRBJ2-3; 7 nucleotides line up with TRBD2. V lost 6 bases and J lost 6; bases outside the gene matches: 7. The length of the CDR3 is 13 residues. Germline V gene data show CDR1 as SGHRS and CDR2 as YFSETQ. The CDR3 nucleotides read TGCGCCAGCACCCGGATGGGAGGGGATACGCAGTATTTT. This encodes CASTRMGGDTQYF.

This chain joins TRBV7-2 and TRBJ1-2; a weak D match, TRBD1 (5 bases). From germline, CDR1 is SGHTA and CDR2 FQGNSA. The CDR3 is 12 residues long. Trimming took 5 bases from V and 8 from J, leaving 12 bases between them. The CDR3 bases are TGTGCCAGCAGCATTCGGGGCGCAGGCTACACCTTC. This gives the protein CASSIRGAGYTF.

Comment on this clone: A far larger clone is a single base away, which makes a read error likely. This same CDR3 is encoded by further DNA sequences in the sample. J is TRBJ1-5 and V is TRBV7-9; 9 bases line up with TRBD1. The V segment lost 5 bases and the J segment 5 bases; nucleotides outside the gene matches: 13. There are 17 residues in the CDR3. CDR1 and CDR2 from the germline V gene are SEHNR and FQNEAQ (reference sequence). CDR3 sequence reads: CASSQDSAQGAYQPQHF. Here the CDR3 DNA reads TGTGCCAGCAGCCAAGATTCCGCACAGGGGGCCTATCAGCCCCAGCATTTT.

This clone was recorded once. The genes are TRBV5-1 and TRBJ1-3, with no clear D. The length of the CDR3 is 17 residues. Germline assignment: CDR1 SGHRS and CDR2 YFSETQ. V was cut by 3 bases and J by 0 bases, with 16 bases left in between. The CDR3 sequence is CASSSLPQLSSGNTIYF. Written as DNA, the CDR3 is TGCGCCAGCAGCTCCCTCCCTCAATTGAGCTCTGGAAACACCATATATTTT.

Relative to its sample, this clone is medium-sized. The chain is built from TRBV6-5 and TRBJ1-5, with TRBD1 matching 8 bases. Germline-derived CDR1 and CDR2 are MNHEY and SVGAGI. J lost 4 bases, V lost 7 bases, and 9 bases had no gene match. This CDR3 has 15 amino acids. The chain's CDR3 is CASTSIRTGNQPQHF. The CDR3 DNA sequence: TGTGCCAGCACCTCGATCAGGACAGGGAATCAGCCCCAGCATTTT.

The rearrangement uses TRBV4-1 and TRBJ1-2, with D uncertain. The CDR3 contains 17 residues. The V and J ends lost 1 base and 4 bases respectively, with 19 bases between them. Germline CDR1 is MGHRA and CDR2 is YSYEKL. As DNA, the CDR3 is TGCGCCAGCAGCCAAGTTATGCCGATCCGGGCGGGCTATGGCTACACCTTC. Translated, it gives CASSQVMPIRAGYGYTF.

This chain joins TRBV19 and TRBJ2-1, with a possible D match to TRBD1 (6 bases). CDR1 is LNHDA and CDR2 is SQIVND in the germline V gene (reference sequence). The V end lost 1 base, the J end lost 7 bases, and 17 bases lay between the germline ends. The CDR3 is 16 residues long. Here the CDR3 DNA reads TGTGCCAGTAGTATAGCCCCACAGGGTATCGGGAATGAGCAGTTCTTC. This encodes CASSIAPQGIGNEQFF.

The rearrangement links TRBV9 to TRBJ2-3, with D possibly matching TRBD1 (6 bases). With 6 bases removed from V and 3 bases from J, the gap between germline ends came to 8 bases. CDR3 size: 12 residues. From germline, CDR1 is SGDLS and CDR2 YYNGEE. DNA of the CDR3: TGTGCCAGCAACAGGGAGACAGATACGCAGTATTTT. Translated: CASNRETDTQYF. Using reference TRBV9 and TRBJ2-3 for the parts outside the CDR3, the full variable domain is DSGVTQTPKHLITATGQRVTLRCSPRSGDLSVYWYQQSLDQGLQFLIQYYNGEERAKGNILERFSAQQFPDLHSELNLSSLELGDSALYFCASNRETDTQYFGPGTRLTVL.

The chain links TRBV5-4 to TRBJ1-4; possibly TRBD1 for D (5 bases). Germline V gives CDR1 SGHNT, CDR2 YYREEE (reference sequence). Trimming cost V 4 bases and J 0 bases, with 10 bases left between them. CDR3 length: 15 amino acids. CDR3 nucleotide sequence: TGTGCCAGCAGCAAGGGGATTACAACTAATGAAAAACTGTTTTTT. This sequence encodes CASSKGITTNEKLFF.

This clone was found once. CDR3 sequence (DNA): TGTGCCAGCAGCTTAGGAGGGTCCAGCTCCTACGAGCAGTACTTC. Its protein is CASSLGGSSSYEQYF. This chain joins TRBV5-5 and TRBJ2-7; the D gene is possibly TRBD2 (6 bases). This CDR3 contains 15 residues. The V gene's germline CDR1 is SGHKS and CDR2 YYEKEE (reference sequence). Trimming stripped 2 bases from V and 0 bases from J, with 12 bases between.

The chain uses TRBV7-2 and TRBJ1-1; weak D call: TRBD1 (6 bases). CDR1 and CDR2 (germline): SGHTA, FQGNSA. This CDR3 contains 15 residues. V was trimmed by 5 bases and J by 2 bases, leaving 15 bases between them. The CDR3 spells CASSAQTGINTEAFF. CDR3 in DNA: TGTGCCAGCAGCGCCCAGACAGGAATAAACACTGAAGCTTTCTTT.

This clone was seen a single time. The chain links TRBV7-8 to TRBJ1-3; the match to TRBD1 covers 7 bases. The trim removed 1 base at V and 5 bases at J, leaving 2 bases unmatched. The germline gives CDR1 SGHVS, CDR2 FQNEAQ. This CDR3 spans 14 amino acids. The CDR3 loop is CASSLEGARNTIYF. The CDR3 nucleotides read TGTGCCAGCAGCTTAGAGGGGGCTCGAAACACCATATATTTT.

The rearrangement links TRBV6-1 to TRBJ1-1; 7 nucleotides line up with TRBD1. V lost 7 bases to trimming and J lost 5 bases; unmatched junction nucleotides: 10. Germline CDR1 and CDR2: MNHNS and SASEGT. The length of the CDR3 is 14 residues. CDR3 sequence reads: CASTQTGRQTEAFF. The CDR3 DNA reads as TGTGCCAGCACCCAGACAGGGCGGCAGACTGAAGCTTTCTTT.

The chain links TRBV7-2 to TRBJ2-7; D call uncertain. CDR1 is SGHTA and CDR2 is FQGNSA in the germline V gene. The CDR3 sequence is 13 residues long. Trimming pared 5 bases from V and 3 bases from J, leaving 11 bases between. The CDR3 DNA sequence: TGTGCCAGCAGCGGCCGCAGACTCTACGAGCAGTACTTC. Translating it yields CASSGRRLYEQYF.

The J gene is TRBJ2-5, the V gene TRBV7-7; perhaps TRBD1 as D (6 bases). V lost 5 bases and J lost 2, with 12 bases in between. CDR1 and CDR2 from the germline V gene are SSHAT and FNYEAQ (reference sequence). The CDR3 length is 14 residues. The chain's CDR3 is CASSQNREQETQYF. The CDR3 DNA reads as TGTGCCAGCAGCCAAAACAGGGAACAAGAGACCCAGTACTTC.

The chain carries TRBV6-1 and TRBJ2-3, with TRBD2 matching over 10 bases. V lost 2 bases and J lost 6; bases outside the gene matches: 5. The CDR3 extends over 15 amino acids. Germline V gives CDR1 MNHNS, CDR2 SASEGT. The CDR3 region has the DNA TGTGCCAGCAGTGAAAGGACTAGCGGTAAGGATACGCAGTATTTT. This gives the protein CASSERTSGKDTQYF.

This CDR3 reads CASVWRGSSYEQYF. The CDR3 region has the DNA TGTGCCAGCGTATGGAGAGGGAGCTCCTACGAGCAGTACTTC. The rearrangement links TRBV5-6 to TRBJ2-7; maybe TRBD2 (5 bases). This CDR3 comprises 14 residues. Trimming took off 7 bases at V and 0 bases at J, with 14 bases between the two ends. The V gene's germline CDR1 is SGHDT and CDR2 YYEEEE. Full variable domain (outside the CDR3, taken from reference TRBV5-6 and TRBJ2-7): DAGVTQSPTHLIKTRGQQVTLRCSPKSGHDTVSWYQQALGQGPQFIFQYYEEEERQRGNFPDRFSGHQFPNYSSELNVNALLLGDSALYLCASVWRGSSYEQYFGPGTRLTVT.

V gene TRBV7-9 combines with J gene TRBJ2-5; D is ambiguous. Germline V gives CDR1 SEHNR, CDR2 FQNEAQ (reference sequence). The CDR3 has 12 residues. The V and J ends lost 1 base and 5 bases respectively, with 5 bases between them. CDR3 sequence (DNA): TGTGCCAGCAGCTTAGTAGAGGAGACCCAGTACTTC. Protein product: CASSLVEETQYF.

This chain uses TRBV4-1 with TRBJ1-2, with D unclear. The germline V and J ends were trimmed by 4 bases and 5 bases, with 17 bases remaining between them. The CDR3 spans 15 residues. Germline CDR1 and CDR2: MGHRA and YSYEKL. Here the CDR3 DNA reads TGCGCCAGCAGCCGCCCCTCGACGGGGATATATGGCTACACCTTC. It encodes CASSRPSTGIYGYTF.

CDR3 nucleotide sequence: TGTGCCAGCTCATCCAAGGGACAGGTGGTTGTAGATACGCAGTATTTT. Translating it yields CASSSKGQVVVDTQYF. The rearrangement joins TRBV18 to TRBJ2-3; 8 nucleotides agree with TRBD1. V shed 5 bases and J 5 bases; nucleotides not matched to a gene: 12. The CDR3 is 16 residues long. CDR1 KGHSH and CDR2 LQKENI come from the germline V gene.

In the case of this clone: Other DNA sequences in this specimen translate into the identical CDR3. The chain links TRBV6-5 to TRBJ1-5, with 8 bases that match TRBD1. The CDR3 has 16 residues. CDR1 is MNHEY and CDR2 is SVGAGI in the germline V gene. With V trimmed by 2 bases and J by 2 bases, 5 bases remained unmatched. Written as DNA, the CDR3 is TGTGCCAGCAGTTACCAAGGACAGGGTGGCAATCAGCCCCAGCATTTT. This sequence encodes CASSYQGQGGNQPQHF.